This T cell receptor (beta chain) was obtained from a study of T cell repertoires in cytomegalovirus infection. Study context: Shared public TCR beta signatures pointed to both CMV infection and a matching HLA type. Study results and caveats: Totalled public TCR beta family frequency picked out people who carried CMV plus the relevant HLA. What dominated the ex vivo response were HLA-C-restricted CMV-specific TCR beta clonotypes.

Germline V gene sequence: CDR1 LGHNA, CDR2 YSLEER. The V segment lost 2 bases and the J segment 2 bases; nucleotides outside the gene matches: 8. The CDR3 totals 17 residues. TCRdb ran MiXCR on the reads and lists one entry per CDR3 protein. The sample has around 550,000 distinct CDR3 sequences; about 26% are singletons. The sample holds a few counts of this clonotype. Its matching antigen is unknown. This TCR was sampled from a human donor in good health (CMV status not recorded). Some clones in this sample may be carry-over from other donors' samples. The sequenced material came from PBMCs. V gene TRBV4-3 combines with J gene TRBJ2-1; 8 bases line up with TRBD2. Written as DNA, the CDR3 is TGCGCCAGCAGCCAACGCTTAGCGGGGACCCCCTACAATGAGCAGTTCTTC. Translated: CASSQRLAGTPYNEQFF.